The source of this T cell receptor (beta chain) is a study of T cells in Graves' hyperthyroidism and ophthalmopathy. The table lists this clonotype with a few counts. Its cognate antigen is unknown. Whole-study findings and limits: Most thyroid clonotypes expanded above 0.001 appeared in blood too.

Amplified TCR beta CDR3 regions derived from RNA transcripts. The HTBI primer set drove a first-round RT-PCR of the TCR CDR3. TCRdb re-called the multiplex PCR reads with MiXCR, one entry per CDR3 protein. Of about 130,000 distinct CDR3 sequences listed, roughly a fifth are singletons. Recently diagnosed hyperthyroidism of less than 2 months' duration affected patients aged 18 to 65. Used for diagnoses were clinical symptoms, serum thyroxine and TRAb, thyroid ultrasound and orbital computed tomography. Fresh peripheral blood, roughly 10 ml, was the source of the PBMCs. Trimming removed 4 bases at V and 9 bases at J, with 16 bases between. The CDR3 extends over 14 amino acids. CDR1 is SGHNT, CDR2 YENEEA, per germline.

The receptor's source is a woman between 45 and 60 years old with Graves' hyperthyroidism that later progressed to Graves' ophthalmopathy. The sample taken for sequencing was blood. The rearrangement joins TRBV11-3 to TRBJ2-1; the D is unclear. The CDR3 here is CASSSGPLVGEQFF. DNA for the CDR3: TGTGCCAGCAGCTCCGGGCCCCTTGTGGGTGAGCAGTTCTTC.